The T cell receptor beta chain under discussion was sequenced for a study of T cell repertoires in cytomegalovirus infection (dated by TCRdb to between 2018 and 2021). With respect to the entire study: Because public TCR beta signatures pointed to carriage of CMV infection together with the matching HLA type, the HLA type of each donor mattered for the analysis. Beyond this particular receptor, the publication reports: In both this cohort and an independent approximately 400-donor cohort, the cumulative frequency of public TCR beta family members distinguished carriers of CMV infection plus the relevant HLA type. The ex vivo response was dominated by HLA-C-restricted CMV-specific TCR beta clonotypes, which also provided the single most frequent clonotype in two of eight donors.

The reads were generated on an Illumina HiSeq 1500. In TCRdb, the public reads were trimmed at Q25 with fastp and aligned with MiXCR, with productive beta chains retained. Each entry merges the rows of one CDR3 protein and shows their most common DNA and genes. For this sample the table gives over 300,000 distinct CDR3 sequences, of which around a sixth were detected only once. The leading ten clones occupy around 12% of the sample. Regarding this clonotype: Its binding antigen is unknown. There are no base qualities to consult, and no much larger clone falls within one base.

The CDR3 sequence holds 16 residues, the cysteine and phenylalanine included. This entry keeps only the CDR3 DNA: 48 bases, framed from base 1. As encoded in the germline V gene, CDR1 is SGDLS while CDR2 is YYNGEE. Trimming costs V 3 bases and J 5 bases, and their ends lie 20 bases apart. This TCR came from a human donor in good health (CMV status not recorded). Some clones in this sample may be carry-over from other donors' samples. Input material: PBMCs. Rearrangement joined TRBV9 to TRBJ1-1, with the D segment identity uncertain. The CDR3 is CASSESPLSGATEAFF. The nucleotide sequence reads as follows: TGTGCCAGCAGCGAGAGCCCCCTCTCTGGTGCAACTGAAGCTTTCTTT.